What follows describes a single T cell receptor (beta chain). This entry belongs to a study of control samples from healthy donors and cancer patients. Generated by immunoSEQ multiplex PCR, the TCRdb table keeps only in-frame clones and is missing some. The top ten clones hold around 1.3% of a sample with approximately 150,000 clones, 94% of them seen once. The length of the CDR3 is 12 residues. Germline values: CDR1 LNHDA, CDR2 SQIVND (reference sequence). V lost 4 bases to trimming and J lost 0 bases, with 0 bases between them. The material sequenced was blood. This TCR was sampled from a woman younger than 30 in good health. This chain uses TRBV19 with TRBJ2-2; no clear D. Written as DNA, the CDR3 is TGTGCCAGTAGTACGAACACCGGGGAGCTGTTTTTT. It is translated as CASSTNTGELFF.